There are a few counts of the clone carrying this TCR beta chain. Its antigen is not identified. The authors made TCR beta libraries by quantitative 5'-RACE with molecular barcodes. One entry per CDR3 protein, called by TCRdb with MiXCR from the 5' RACE reads. Seen here are under 15,000 distinct CDR3 sequences, 2.8% observed once, and the top ten hold 8.5% to 9.5%. The data derive from a study of CD8 T cells in ankylosing spondylitis. Study results and limitations: Characteristic, it appeared, of ankylosing spondylitis blood was a TCR beta motif of eight highly homologous variants. With a CD8+ phenotype, disease-linked clones were relatively rare in peripheral blood. Reported data indicate significant enrichment of disease-linked clones within matched ankylosing spondylitis synovial fluid.

The CDR3 spans 16 residues. V was cut by 0 bases and J by 12 bases, with 22 bases left in between. The germline V gene has CDR1 SGDLS and CDR2 YYNGEE. The chain uses TRBV9 and TRBJ2-1; perhaps D is TRBD1 or TRBD2 (5 bases each). The sequenced sample was blood, either unsorted or a sorted T cell fraction (not recorded which). This TCR was sampled from a male donor with ankylosing spondylitis or in good health (not recorded which). This chain's CDR3 is CASSVGSLLRPRGQFF. CDR3 DNA sequence: TGTGCCAGCAGCGTAGGAAGCCTACTGAGACCGAGGGGGCAGTTCTTC.